Here is one T cell receptor (beta chain) with its context. Its antigen is not known. These data belong to a study of T cell repertoires in cytomegalovirus infection. Study-wide results and limits: The cumulative frequency of public TCR beta families identified carriers of CMV plus the relevant HLA. What dominated the ex vivo response were HLA-C-restricted CMV-specific TCR beta clonotypes.

This CDR3 region has 10 residues. V lost 5 bases, J lost 4 bases, and 2 bases lay in between. TCRdb itself ran the reads through MiXCR, one entry per CDR3 protein. The table shows 310,000 or so distinct CDR3 sequences, with under 20% occurring only once. This TCR was sampled from a human donor in good health (CMV status not recorded). Some clones in this sample may be carry-over from other donors' samples. The chain uses TRBV12-3 or TRBV12-4 and TRBJ2-5, with no clear D. Sequencing was carried out using PBMCs. The CDR3, as DNA: TGTGCCAGCAGTGCAGAGACCCAGTACTTC. Translated, it gives CASSAETQYF.